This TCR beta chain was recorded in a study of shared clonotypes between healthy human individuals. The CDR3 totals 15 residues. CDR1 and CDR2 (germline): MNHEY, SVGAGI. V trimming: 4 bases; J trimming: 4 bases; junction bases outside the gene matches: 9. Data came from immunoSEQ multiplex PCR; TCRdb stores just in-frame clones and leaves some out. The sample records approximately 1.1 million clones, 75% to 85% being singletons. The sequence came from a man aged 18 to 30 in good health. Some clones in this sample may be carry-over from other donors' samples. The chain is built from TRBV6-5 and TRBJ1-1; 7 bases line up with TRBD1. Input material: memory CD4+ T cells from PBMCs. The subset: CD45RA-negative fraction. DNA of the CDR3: TGTGCCAGCAGTTCCCACAGGGGAAGGAGCACTGAAGCTTTCTTT. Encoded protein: CASSSHRGRSTEAFF.